The rows below give T cell receptor beta chains drawn from one sample of a study of cytomegalovirus exposure and HLA in healthy donors. The table came from immunoSEQ multiplex PCR; TCRdb's copy has only in-frame clones and leaves some out. The repertoire consists of over 150,000 clones, with 70% to 85% occurring once and the leading ten covering about 0.094%. The sequenced sample consisted of PBMCs. These TCRs come from a boy aged 2 to 9 in good health and CMV-seronegative. Each CDR3 is given with its conserved first and last residue. A D gene is named only where the DNA matches it firmly. Size tells how often a clone was seen (once, few, many) or the class of an expanded clone, and some rows leave it out.

NA,NA,TRBV4-1,TRBJ2-6,CASSQDADRTAGANVLTF
NA,NA,TRBV4-3,TRBJ1-2,CASSLQGSYGYTF
NA,NA,TRBV4-3,TRBJ1-4,CASSQEEFRDNFHNEKLFF
NA,NA,TRBV6-1,TRBJ1-4,CASSAGPANEKLFF
NA,NA,TRBV20-1,TRBJ1-1,CSARVQRGAFF
NA,once,TRBV4-2,TRBJ1-2,CASSPRHANYGYTF
NA,NA,TRBV7-6,TRBJ1-1,CASSLYQSGLNTEAFF
TRBD1,NA,TRBV5-1,TRBJ2-7,CASSHDRGATYEQYF
TRBD1,NA,TRBV19,TRBJ1-2,CAIGTGDFYGYTF
NA,few,TRBV19,TRBJ1-2,CASSTLRGGYTF
TRBD2,NA,TRBV5-1,TRBJ2-1,CASSPAGASGGISYNEQFF
NA,NA,TRBV7-2,TRBJ2-1,CASSSDSSYNEQFF
NA,NA,TRBV4-2,TRBJ1-4,CASSHRITNEKLFF
NA,NA,TRBV7-8,TRBJ1-5,CASSLLRGRPNQPQHF
NA,NA,TRBV5-4,TRBJ1-6,CASSPQGSYNSPLHF
TRBD2,NA,TRBV6-6,TRBJ2-5,CASSYLGLAEETQYF
NA,few,TRBV19,TRBJ1-1,CASTEAGVEAFF
TRBD1,few,TRBV6-5,TRBJ1-1,CASSYSMGTDAFF
NA,NA,TRBV19,TRBJ1-5,CASSKSQGDQPQHF
TRBD1,NA,TRBV10-3,TRBJ1-6,CAISRDRGGNSPLHF
NA,NA,TRBV7-3,TRBJ2-1,CASSSTGGPNEQFF
NA,NA,TRBV19,TRBJ1-1,CASHTGGGKGLTEAFF
TRBD1,NA,TRBV6-1,TRBJ1-4,CASRSGGMGEKLFF
TRBD1,NA,TRBV27,TRBJ2-1,CASSWTGYNEQFF
TRBD2,NA,TRBV4-2,TRBJ2-1,CASSHSGGRTETAFF
TRBD2,NA,TRBV4-1,TRBJ2-1,CASSQAGLAGVNNEQFF
NA,NA,TRBV6-6,TRBJ2-5,CASKSGVQETQYF
TRBD1,NA,TRBV5-5,TRBJ2-3,CASVNRGPSTDTQYF
TRBD2,NA,TRBV4-2,TRBJ2-1,CASSQGTSGDYEQFF
TRBD2,NA,TRBV27,TRBJ2-5,CASGRDYEETQYF
TRBD1,NA,TRBV5-4,TRBJ1-2,CASSLQGGSANGYTF